Reported below is one T cell receptor (beta chain). Antigen specificity is unknown. The rectum was sampled with one to two pinch biopsies at colonoscopy. The table came from immunoSEQ multiplex PCR; TCRdb's copy has only in-frame clones and leaves some out. The sample contains 20,000 to 25,000 clones, over 60% of which appear only once. The sample comes from a study of pediatric ulcerative colitis. The CDR3 is 17 amino acids. Germline V gene data show CDR1 as SGHAT and CDR2 as FQNNGV. Trimming left V 1 base short and J 0 bases short, with 16 bases between. General study findings and limits: Substantially fewer templates came from a couple of patients' blood samples.

The TCR originated in a boy between 10 and 17 years old with severe ulcerative colitis. Sequencing used gut tissue. This sequence joins TRBV11-2 and TRBJ2-7; D uncertain. This chain's CDR3 is CASSLAVERRLSYEQYF. The CDR3 DNA reads TGTGCCAGCAGCTTAGCGGTTGAGCGTCGACTCTCCTACGAGCAGTACTTC.